The T cell receptor beta chain described here comes from a study of beta chain features in type 1 diabetes. Every bit of the isolated RNA underwent reverse transcription, so sequencing read expressed TCRB transcripts. Libraries were prepared by immunoSEQ multiplex PCR; TCRdb keeps only in-frame clonotypes and omits some of them. In the table there are about 620,000 clones, about a sixth of which are singletons. Sequencing was performed on naive CD4+ T cells from blood. The source of this sequence is a man aged 18 to 30 in good health.

The CDR3 nucleotides read TGTGCCAGCTCCATCACCGTTTCTACTAGCTTCGAGACCCAGTACTTC. Translating gives CASSITVSTSFETQYF. V usage is TRBV18 and J usage is TRBJ2-5, with a weak D call TRBD2 (6 bases). The CDR3 spans 16 residues. Germline CDR1 is KGHSH and CDR2 is LQKENI. The ends were cut back, 6 bases at V and 5 bases at J, with 22 bases in the middle.